The TCR beta chain described here comes from a study of preoperative IRX-2 immunotherapy in early breast cancer. Generated by immunoSEQ multiplex PCR, the TCRdb table keeps only in-frame clones and is missing some. There are about 5,600 clones in the sample; less than 80% occur only once, and more than 9.5% lies in the top ten. The treatment here: preoperative locoregional IRX-2 cytokine immunotherapy. Preoperative locoregional IRX-2 cytokine immunotherapy was tested in the phase Ib source study. Trimming removed 5 bases from V and 6 bases from J; junction bases left unmatched: 10. The CDR3 sequence is 15 residues long. The germline gives CDR1 SGHNT, CDR2 YENEEA.

The J gene is TRBJ1-2, the V gene TRBV11-3, with 9 bases aligning to TRBD1. The clonotype originates from a human donor with breast cancer. Sequencing was performed on tumor tissue, taken before IRX-2 immunotherapy. The CDR3 protein is CASSTQPTGGDGYTF. Written as DNA, the CDR3 is TGTGCCAGCAGCACTCAGCCCACAGGGGGCGATGGCTACACCTTC. Full variable domain (remainder filled in from reference TRBV11-3 and TRBJ1-2): EAGVVQSPRYKIIEKKQPVAFWCNPISGHNTLYWYLQNLGQGPELLIRYENEEAVDDSQLPKDRFSAERLKGVDSTLKIQPAELGDSAVYLCASSTQPTGGDGYTFGSGTRLTVV.